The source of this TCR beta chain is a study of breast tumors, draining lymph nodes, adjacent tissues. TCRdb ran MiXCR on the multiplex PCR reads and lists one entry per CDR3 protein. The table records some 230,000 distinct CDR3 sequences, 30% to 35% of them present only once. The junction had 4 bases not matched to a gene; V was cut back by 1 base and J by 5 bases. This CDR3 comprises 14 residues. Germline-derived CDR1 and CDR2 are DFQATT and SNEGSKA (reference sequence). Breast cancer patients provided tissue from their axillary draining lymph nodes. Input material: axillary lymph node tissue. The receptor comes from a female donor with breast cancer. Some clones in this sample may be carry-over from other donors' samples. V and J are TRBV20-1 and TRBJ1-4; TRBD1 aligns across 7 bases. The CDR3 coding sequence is TGCAGTGCTAGAGTACAGGGGAACAATGAAAAACTGTTTTTT. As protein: CSARVQGNNEKLFF.